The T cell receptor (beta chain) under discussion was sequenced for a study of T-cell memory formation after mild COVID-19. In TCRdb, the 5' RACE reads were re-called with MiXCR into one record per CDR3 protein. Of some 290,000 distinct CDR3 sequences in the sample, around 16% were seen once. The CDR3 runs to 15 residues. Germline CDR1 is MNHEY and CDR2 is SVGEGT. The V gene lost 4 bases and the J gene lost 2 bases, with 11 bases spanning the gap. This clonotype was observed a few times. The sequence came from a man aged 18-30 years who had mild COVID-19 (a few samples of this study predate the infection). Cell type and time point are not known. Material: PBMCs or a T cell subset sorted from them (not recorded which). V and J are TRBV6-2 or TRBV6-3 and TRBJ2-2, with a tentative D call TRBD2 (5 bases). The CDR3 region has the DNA TGTGCCAGCAGTTCCAGACGGGATAACACCGGGGAGCTGTTTTTT. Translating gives CASSSRRDNTGELFF.